The 6 T cell receptor beta chains listed next were all sequenced from one sample in a study of blood T cell repertoires in COVID-19. Profiled with immunoSEQ multiplex PCR; TCRdb holds only in-frame clones, not every one. The sample consists of fewer than 400,000 clones, about 90% of them appearing once. The specimen sequenced was PBMCs or T cells enriched from blood (not recorded which). Receptors originate from a man aged 25 to 40 who had recovered from COVID-19.

This chain joins TRBV5-4 and TRBJ2-1, with 8 nucleotides matching TRBD2. Per germline, CDR1 SGHNT and CDR2 YYREEE (reference sequence). The CDR3 contains 14 residues. Trimming cost V 4 bases and J 8 bases; bases outside gene matches: 8. CDR3 DNA sequence: TGTGCCAGCAGCCTGGACGCAGCGGGGGATGAGCAGTTCTTC. It specifies CASSLDAAGDEQFF.

The DNA of the CDR3 is TGTGCCAGCAGTTACTCATTCCCAGGAGAGACCCAGTACTTC. Amino acids: CASSYSFPGETQYF. The genes are TRBV6-2 or TRBV6-3 and TRBJ2-5; D gene unclear. The CDR3 contains 14 residues. V was trimmed by 0 bases and J by 4 bases, leaving 9 bases between them. Germline loops: CDR1 MNHEY, CDR2 SVGEGT.

This clone was found a few times. The chain is built from TRBV7-8 and TRBJ2-7; weak D call: TRBD1 (5 bases). The germline V gene encodes CDR1 SGHVS and CDR2 FQNEAQ. V lost 1 base and J 4 bases, leaving 8 bases between the germline ends. The CDR3 extends over 13 amino acids. CDR3 nucleotides: TGTGCCAGCAGCTTAGGACAGCCTTACGAGCAGTACTTC. Its protein is CASSLGQPYEQYF.

The chain uses TRBV10-2 and TRBJ2-3; 7 bases match TRBD1. This CDR3 is built from 15 residues. V dropped 6 bases and J dropped 0; count of bases not matched to a gene: 6. CDR1 WSHSY and CDR2 SAAADI come from the germline V gene. The DNA for the CDR3 is TGCGCCAGCAGCGGACAGGTCCTTAGCACAGATACGCAGTATTTT. Its protein product is CASSGQVLSTDTQYF.

V usage is TRBV19 and J usage is TRBJ2-7, with 10 positions matching TRBD1. This CDR3 is 14 amino acids long. V lost 3 bases, J lost 7 bases, and 6 bases stayed unmatched. Germline CDR1 is LNHDA and CDR2 is SQIVND (reference sequence). In DNA, the CDR3 is TGTGCCAGTAGTATCCGGGACAGGGGTGAGGAGCAGTACTTC. It yields the protein CASSIRDRGEEQYF.

The rearrangement links TRBV10-3 to TRBJ1-2, with no clear D. Germline V gene lookup returns CDR1 ENHRY and CDR2 SYGVKD. The CDR3 covers 15 residues. The germline V and J ends were trimmed by 3 bases and 3 bases, with 14 bases remaining between them. The CDR3 sequence: CAISESATSYYGYTF. As DNA, the CDR3 is TGTGCCATCAGTGAAAGCGCTACCTCTTACTATGGCTACACCTTC.